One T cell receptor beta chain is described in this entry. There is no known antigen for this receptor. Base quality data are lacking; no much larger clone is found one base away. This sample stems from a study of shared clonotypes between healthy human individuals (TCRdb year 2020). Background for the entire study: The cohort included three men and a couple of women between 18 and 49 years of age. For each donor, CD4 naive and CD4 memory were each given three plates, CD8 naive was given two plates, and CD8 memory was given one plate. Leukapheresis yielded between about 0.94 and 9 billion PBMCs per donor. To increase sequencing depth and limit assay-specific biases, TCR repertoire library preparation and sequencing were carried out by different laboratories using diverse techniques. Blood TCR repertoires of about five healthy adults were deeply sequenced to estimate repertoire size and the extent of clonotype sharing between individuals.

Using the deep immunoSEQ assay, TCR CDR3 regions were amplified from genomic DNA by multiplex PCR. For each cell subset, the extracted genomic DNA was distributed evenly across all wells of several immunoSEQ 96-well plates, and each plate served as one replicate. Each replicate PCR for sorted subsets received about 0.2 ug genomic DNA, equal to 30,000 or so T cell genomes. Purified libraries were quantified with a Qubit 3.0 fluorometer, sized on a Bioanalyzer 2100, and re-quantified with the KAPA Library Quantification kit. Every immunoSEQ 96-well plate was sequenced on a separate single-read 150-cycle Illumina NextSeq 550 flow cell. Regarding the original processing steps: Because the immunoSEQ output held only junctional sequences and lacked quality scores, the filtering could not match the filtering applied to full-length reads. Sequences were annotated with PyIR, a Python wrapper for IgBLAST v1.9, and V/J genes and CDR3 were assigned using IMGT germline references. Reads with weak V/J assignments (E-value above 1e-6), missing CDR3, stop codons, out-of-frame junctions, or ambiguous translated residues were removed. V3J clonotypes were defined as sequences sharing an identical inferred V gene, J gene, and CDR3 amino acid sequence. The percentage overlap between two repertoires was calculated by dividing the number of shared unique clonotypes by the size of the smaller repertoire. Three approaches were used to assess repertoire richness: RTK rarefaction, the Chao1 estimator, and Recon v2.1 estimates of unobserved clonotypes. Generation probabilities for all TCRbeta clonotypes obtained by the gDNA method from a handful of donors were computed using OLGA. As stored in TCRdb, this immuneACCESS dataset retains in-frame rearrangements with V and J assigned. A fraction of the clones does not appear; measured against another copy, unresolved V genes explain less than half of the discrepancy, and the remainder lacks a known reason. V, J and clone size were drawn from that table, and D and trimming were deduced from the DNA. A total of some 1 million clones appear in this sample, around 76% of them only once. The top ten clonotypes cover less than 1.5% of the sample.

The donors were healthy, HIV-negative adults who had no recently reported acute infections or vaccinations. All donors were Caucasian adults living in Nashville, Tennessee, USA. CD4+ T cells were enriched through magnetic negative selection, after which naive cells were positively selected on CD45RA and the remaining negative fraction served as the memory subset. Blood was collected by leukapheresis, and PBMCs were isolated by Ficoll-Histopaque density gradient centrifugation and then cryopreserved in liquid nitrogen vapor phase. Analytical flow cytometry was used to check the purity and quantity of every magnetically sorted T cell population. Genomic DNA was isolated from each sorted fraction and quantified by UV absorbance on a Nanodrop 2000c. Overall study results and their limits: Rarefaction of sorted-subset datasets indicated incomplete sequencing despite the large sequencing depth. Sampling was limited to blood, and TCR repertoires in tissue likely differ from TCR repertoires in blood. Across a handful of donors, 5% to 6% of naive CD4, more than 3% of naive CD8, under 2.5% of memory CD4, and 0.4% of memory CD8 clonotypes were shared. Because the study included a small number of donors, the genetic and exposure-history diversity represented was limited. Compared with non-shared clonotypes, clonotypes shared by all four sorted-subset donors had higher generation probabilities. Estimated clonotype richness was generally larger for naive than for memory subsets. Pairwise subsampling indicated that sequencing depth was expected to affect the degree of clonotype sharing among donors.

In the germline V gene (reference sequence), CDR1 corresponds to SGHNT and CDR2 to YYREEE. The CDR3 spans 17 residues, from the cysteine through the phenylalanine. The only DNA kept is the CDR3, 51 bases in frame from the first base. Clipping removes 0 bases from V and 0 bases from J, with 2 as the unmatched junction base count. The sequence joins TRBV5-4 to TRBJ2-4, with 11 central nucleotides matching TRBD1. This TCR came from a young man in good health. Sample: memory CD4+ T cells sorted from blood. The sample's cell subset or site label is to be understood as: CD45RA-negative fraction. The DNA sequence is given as TGTGCCAGCAGCTTGGGGACAGGGGGCTTAGCCAAAAACATTCAGTACTTC. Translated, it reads CASSLGTGGLAKNIQYF.